A single T cell receptor (beta chain) is shown here with its context. This clonotype showed up many times. Its antigen is currently not known. Base qualities were left out, and no much larger clone turns up one base away. Genomic DNA was used as template for profiling of TCR beta VDJ combinations and CDR3 sequences. An Illumina HiSeq 2000 was the platform used for TCR repertoire sequencing. From the authors' description of their analysis: TRBV/TRBJ rearrangement plots, CDR3 size and DJ length profiles, and Simpson's diversity index were used to evaluate the repertoires. The most abundant DNA sequence in the deep sequencing data was taken as the immunodominant clone. CDR3 amino acid sequences were screened for sharing across subjects and were compared with published repertoires and the VDJdb database. TCRdb handled the public reads itself, with Q25 trimming in fastp and clone calling in MiXCR, and kept productive beta chains. Each entry is one CDR3 protein sequence, shown with its most common DNA and genes. The V and J calls follow TCRdb's processing rather than the paper's. This sample is represented by fewer than 200,000 distinct CDR3 sequences; roughly 50% of them were singletons. Of the sample, 1.8% falls within the top ten clones.

The sample originates from a study of CD8+CD57+ T cells in acquired aplastic anemia (dated by TCRdb to between 2018 and 2020). About the investigation overall: A mean of 3.2 ug of DNA, ranging from roughly 0.19 to 27.4 ug, was extracted from sorted CD4+ and CD8+ cells. A CD8+CD57+ expansion meant a frequency higher than the mean frequency seen in healthy subjects.

Broad study findings and their caveats: Patients and healthy controls showed no significant difference in CD8+ Simpson's diversity (P=0.060). Around 31 CD8+ CDR3 sequences were shared between patients and controls but appeared highly expressed in patients and within their immunodominant clones.

Expansion of CD8+CD57+ cells had been shown by flow cytometry in the patients chosen for sequencing. Severe acquired aplastic anemia was diagnosed in all patients according to International Study of Aplastic Anemia and Agranulocytosis and Camitta criteria. Patients had received no therapy at the time of blood sampling. The study deep-sequenced TCR repertoires of sorted CD4+ and CD8+ blood T cells from severe aplastic anemia patients and healthy subjects. Patients were enrolled under clinicaltrials.gov protocols 00001620, 01623167, 00001397, 00071045, 00081523 and 00961064 in the USA. Ficoll-Paque density gradient centrifugation was used to isolate peripheral blood mononuclear cells. CD4+ and CD8+ T cells were sorted by FACS or magnetic beads before DNA extraction. Sequencing was done on a sample of sorted CD4+, CD8+, or CD8+CD57+ T cells (not recorded which) from PBMCs. The clonotype originates from a human donor with aplastic anemia.

The CDR3 protein sequence reads: CATSDRGGGQETQYF. The bases read TGTGCCACCAGTGATCGGGGGGGGGGCCAAGAGACCCAGTACTTC. The chain is made from TRBV24-1 and TRBJ2-5; 8 bases in the middle match TRBD2. The CDR3, cysteine through phenylalanine, is 15 amino acids long. The entry retains the CDR3 DNA only, 45 bases that are in frame from base 1. CDR1 and CDR2 are read off the germline V gene as KGHDR and SFDVKD. The junction shows trimming of 3 bases on V and 1 base on J, and the gene matches do not reach 3 bases of it.